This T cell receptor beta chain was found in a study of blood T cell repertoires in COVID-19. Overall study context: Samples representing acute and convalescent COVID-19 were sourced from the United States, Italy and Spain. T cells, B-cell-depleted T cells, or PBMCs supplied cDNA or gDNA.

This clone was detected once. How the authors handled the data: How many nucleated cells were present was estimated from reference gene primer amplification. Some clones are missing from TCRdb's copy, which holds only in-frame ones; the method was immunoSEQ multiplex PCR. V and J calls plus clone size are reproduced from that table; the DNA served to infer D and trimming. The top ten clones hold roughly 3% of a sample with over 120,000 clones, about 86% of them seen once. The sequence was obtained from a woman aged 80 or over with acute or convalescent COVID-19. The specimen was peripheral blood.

In DNA, the CDR3 is TGTGCTAGTGCCCTGGAGATGAACACTGAAGCTTTCTTT. Its protein is CASALEMNTEAFF. The chain employs TRBV12-5 and TRBJ1-1; unclear D gene. From germline, CDR1 is LGHNT and CDR2 FRNRAP. The CDR3 loop spans 13 amino acids. The ends were cut back, 7 bases at V and 0 bases at J, with 9 bases in the middle.